One T cell receptor (beta chain) is described in this entry. V shed 11 bases and J shed 9 bases, with 17 bases lying between them. The length of the CDR3 is 11 residues. In germline, CDR1 is LGHDT, CDR2 YNNKEL (reference sequence). Generated by immunoSEQ multiplex PCR, the TCRdb table keeps only in-frame clones and is missing some. The data show 140,000 to 150,000 clones, over 75% seen once. The record originates from a study of blood T cell repertoires in COVID-19. The gene calls are TRBV3-1 (or the pseudogene TRBV3-2) and TRBJ2-7; D may be TRBD2 (5 bases). The clonotype originates from a human donor in a cohort sampled during active COVID-19. Sequences were obtained from peripheral blood. The CDR3 DNA reads TGTGCCGCTGGAGCGTGGACTTGGCAGTACTTC. Its translation: CAAGAWTWQYF.